The 20 T cell receptor beta chains below were found in one sample sequenced in a study of blood T cells in healthy people across ages. PCR was performed a second time for about 7 to 11 cycles using a sample-barcoded 5' primer and a J-beta primer mix. One entry per CDR3 protein results from TCRdb running MiXCR on the 5' RACE reads. Among under 2,000,000 distinct CDR3 sequences, about 50% were seen once, and the ten largest hold approximately 2.1%. Material: blood. Receptors were obtained from a woman in her thirties or forties in good health.

The J gene is TRBJ2-1, the V gene TRBV20-1, with 8 bases lining up with TRBD1. Germline V CDR1 and CDR2: DFQATT, SNEGSKA (reference sequence). J lost 0 bases, V lost 6 bases, and 7 bases had no gene match. The CDR3 length is 15 residues. CDR3 sequence: CSAENRGISYNEQFF. The CDR3 DNA reads as TGCAGTGCGGAGAACAGGGGGATCTCCTACAATGAGCAGTTCTTC.

This clonotype has a handful of counts. The V gene is TRBV9, the J gene TRBJ2-6; D could derive from TRBD1 or TRBD2 (5 bases each). Looked up from germline, CDR1 is SGDLS and CDR2 is YYNGEE. V gave up 9 bases and J gave up 0 bases, with 13 bases separating them. The CDR3 is 15 residues long. DNA for the CDR3: TGTGCCACCTCTCGGGGCCCCTCTGGGGCCAACGTCCTGACTTTC. Its protein is CATSRGPSGANVLTF.

The V call is TRBV7-9, the J call TRBJ1-4, with 7 nucleotides matching TRBD1. Germline V gene lookup returns CDR1 SEHNR and CDR2 FQNEAQ (reference sequence). Trimming took 5 bases from V and 7 from J; bases not matched to a gene: 10. The CDR3 is 15 residues long. The CDR3 sequence is CASSQGGPLVEKLFF. In DNA form, the CDR3 reads TGTGCCAGCAGCCAGGGGGGACCGCTCGTTGAAAAACTGTTTTTT.

The V gene is TRBV6-5, the J gene TRBJ2-1; 7 nucleotides agree with TRBD1. Trimming took 6 bases from V and 7 from J; bases not matched to a gene: 15. Germline loops: CDR1 MNHEY, CDR2 SVGAGI. This CDR3 comprises 16 residues. This CDR3 is CASRQPGTATGNEQFF. Written as DNA, the CDR3 is TGTGCCAGCAGACAACCCGGGACAGCGACAGGGAATGAGCAGTTCTTC.

This chain connects TRBV15 to TRBJ2-3; 8 bases agree with TRBD2. Germline V gives CDR1 LNHNV, CDR2 YYDKDF (reference sequence). The CDR3 consists of 21 residues. Losses at the gene ends were 2 bases for V and 0 bases for J; bases not matched to a gene: 19. CDR3 sequence: CATSRPRGVAGSIVSTDTQYF. The CDR3 coding sequence is TGTGCCACCAGCAGACCAAGAGGGGTAGCGGGGTCCATAGTGAGCACAGATACGCAGTATTTT.

The CDR3 protein is CASSGSGTGVGEQYF. In DNA, the CDR3 is TGCGCCAGCAGCGGGTCCGGGACAGGGGTTGGAGAGCAGTACTTC. The chain is built from TRBV5-1 and TRBJ2-7, with 10 bases fitting TRBD1. Trimming cost V 4 bases and J 7 bases; bases outside gene matches: 11. The CDR3 is 15 residues long. CDR1 is SGHRS and CDR2 is YFSETQ in the germline V gene.

This sequence joins TRBV14 and TRBJ2-1, with D maybe TRBD2 (5 bases). V was shortened by 0 bases and J by 1 base, with 10 bases between the two germline ends. Germline-derived CDR1 and CDR2 are SGHDN and FVKESK. The length of the CDR3 is 16 residues. The CDR3 spells CASSQDSRASYNEQFF. The DNA of the CDR3 is TGTGCCAGCAGCCAAGATTCGCGGGCTTCCTACAATGAGCAGTTCTTC.

This clonotype turned up a few times. The chain recombines TRBV29-1 with TRBJ1-1; the D gene is possibly TRBD1 (5 bases). Trimming took off 3 bases at V and 1 base at J, with 9 bases between the two ends. This CDR3 is 13 amino acids long. The V gene's germline CDR1 is SQVTM and CDR2 ANQGSEA. Written as DNA, the CDR3 is TGCAGCGTTGAGACAGACCCGAACACTGAAGCTTTCTTT. It encodes CSVETDPNTEAFF.

V usage is TRBV20-1 and J usage is TRBJ2-7; 9 nucleotides line up with TRBD2. Per germline, CDR1 DFQATT and CDR2 SNEGSKA (reference sequence). V trimming: 3 bases; J trimming: 4 bases; junction bases outside the gene matches: 7. The CDR3 is 14 residues long. DNA for the CDR3: TGCAGTGCTAGTGGCGGGGGGGCCTTTTACGAGCAGTACTTC. Its translation is CSASGGGAFYEQYF.

The chain joins TRBV20-1 to TRBJ1-4; 10 bases are a match to TRBD1. The CDR3 sequence is 15 residues long. Trimming took 6 bases from V and 4 from J; bases not matched to a gene: 8. Germline V CDR1 and CDR2: DFQATT, SNEGSKA (reference sequence). The CDR3 protein is CSALTGTGVNEKLFF. As DNA, the CDR3 is TGCAGTGCCTTGACCGGGACAGGGGTTAATGAAAAACTGTTTTTT.

The chain links TRBV5-1 to TRBJ2-1, with 10 bases matching TRBD2. The V gene's germline CDR1 is SGHRS and CDR2 YFSETQ. The ends lost 2 bases at V and 4 bases at J; junction bases unmatched: 6. The CDR3 spans 16 residues. The CDR3 sequence: CASSLLSGGGYNEQFF. CDR3 bases: TGCGCCAGCAGCTTACTAAGCGGGGGGGGATACAATGAGCAGTTCTTC.

The CDR3 DNA is TGTGCCAGCAGCTACAGGGGGCTCGGGGACAATGAGCAGTTCTTC. Encoded protein: CASSYRGLGDNEQFF. The chain joins TRBV6-5 to TRBJ2-1; TRBD1 matches 9 bases. V trimming: 6 bases; J trimming: 5 bases; junction bases outside the gene matches: 8. Germline V gives CDR1 MNHEY, CDR2 SVGAGI. The CDR3 spans 15 residues.

This clonotype was counted a few times. The V and J genes are TRBV6-5 and TRBJ1-1; 8 nucleotides align to TRBD1. The CDR3 runs to 12 residues. Losses at the gene ends were 2 bases for V and 7 bases for J; bases not matched to a gene: 0. The germline gives CDR1 MNHEY, CDR2 SVGAGI. CDR3 in amino acids: CASSYGTGEAFF. CDR3 nucleotides: TGTGCCAGCAGTTACGGGACAGGTGAAGCTTTCTTT.

The chain employs TRBV4-1 and TRBJ2-3; no definite D call. The CDR3 extends over 13 amino acids. V lost 1 base to trimming and J lost 5 bases, with 7 bases between them. CDR1 is MGHRA and CDR2 is YSYEKL in the germline V gene. The CDR3 DNA reads TGCGCCAGCAGCCAAGTCCTAGGAGATACGCAGTATTTT. Amino acid sequence: CASSQVLGDTQYF.

CDR3 nucleotide sequence: TGCAGTGCTAGTTCCTGGACAGGGTGGGGCACTGAAGCTTTCTTT. Protein: CSASSWTGWGTEAFF. The chain recombines TRBV20-1 with TRBJ1-1, with 8 nucleotides matching TRBD1. Trimming cost V 3 bases and J 4 bases; bases outside gene matches: 10. The CDR3 extends over 15 amino acids. Germline V lookup: CDR1 DFQATT, CDR2 SNEGSKA (reference sequence).

In this sample, this clonotype turned up once. This chain joins TRBV24-1 and TRBJ2-3; the D gene is possibly TRBD1 (6 bases). The CDR3 extends over 15 amino acids. Trimming left V 5 bases short and J 4 bases short, with 15 bases between. Germline lookup yields CDR1 KGHDR and CDR2 SFDVKD. This CDR3 is CATSVKRGKADTQYF. The CDR3 nucleotides are TGTGCCACCAGTGTTAAAAGGGGGAAGGCAGATACGCAGTATTTT.

This clonotype was picked up a small number of times. This sequence joins TRBV2 and TRBJ2-7; possible D gene TRBD1, 5 bases. Trimming removed 8 bases from V and 4 bases from J, with 12 bases in between. The V gene's germline CDR1 is SNHLY and CDR2 FYNNEI. The CDR3 contains 12 residues. CDR3: CASQSRVYEQYF. The CDR3 region has the DNA TGTGCCAGCCAATCCAGGGTGTACGAGCAGTACTTC.

There are a few counts of this clonotype. The rearrangement uses TRBV6-6 and TRBJ1-5; 7 bases line up with TRBD1. Germline values: CDR1 MNHNY, CDR2 SVGAGI (reference sequence). J was trimmed by 3 bases and V by 2 bases; bases with no gene match: 7. This CDR3 contains 16 residues. The CDR3 bases are TGTGCCAGCAGTTACACGGACAGGCAACCCAATCAGCCCCAGCATTTT. Its protein is CASSYTDRQPNQPQHF.

This clonotype was observed a handful of times. The gene calls are TRBV20-1 and TRBJ2-1; 10 nucleotides align to TRBD2. The CDR3 covers 14 residues. The germline CDR1 and CDR2 sequences are DFQATT and SNEGSKA (reference sequence). J was trimmed by 7 bases and V by 1 base; bases with no gene match: 4. CDR3 DNA sequence: TGCAGTGCTAGAGGGACTAGCGGTGTGAATGAGCAGTTCTTC. Protein: CSARGTSGVNEQFF.

This chain uses TRBV18 with TRBJ1-5, with D maybe TRBD1 (6 bases). Germline CDR1 is KGHSH and CDR2 is LQKENI. This CDR3 is 15 amino acids long. V was clipped by 3 bases and J by 4 bases, with 13 bases between them. The CDR3 DNA reads TGTGCCAGCTCACCCGGACAGCCTTCAAATCAGCCCCAGCATTTT. This gives the protein CASSPGQPSNQPQHF.